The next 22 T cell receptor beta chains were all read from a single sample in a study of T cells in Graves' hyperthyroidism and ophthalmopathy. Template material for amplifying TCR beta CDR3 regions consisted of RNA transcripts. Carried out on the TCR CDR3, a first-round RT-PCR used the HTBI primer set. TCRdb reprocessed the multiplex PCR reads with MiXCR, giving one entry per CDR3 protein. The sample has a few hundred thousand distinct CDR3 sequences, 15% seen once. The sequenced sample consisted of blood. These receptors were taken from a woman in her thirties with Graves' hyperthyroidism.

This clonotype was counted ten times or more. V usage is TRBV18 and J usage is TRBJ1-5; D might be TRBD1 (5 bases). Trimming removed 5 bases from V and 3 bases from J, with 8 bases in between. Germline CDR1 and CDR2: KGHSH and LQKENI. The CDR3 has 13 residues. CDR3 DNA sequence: TGTGCCAGCTCAGGGGACTTCAATCAGCCCCAGCATTTT. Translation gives CASSGDFNQPQHF. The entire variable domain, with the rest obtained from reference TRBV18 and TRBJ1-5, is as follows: NAGVMQNPRHLVRRRGQEARLRCSPMKGHSHVYWYRQLPEEGLKFMVYLQKENIIDESGMPKERFSAEFPKEGPSILRIQQVVRGDSAAYFCASSGDFNQPQHFGDGTRLSIL.

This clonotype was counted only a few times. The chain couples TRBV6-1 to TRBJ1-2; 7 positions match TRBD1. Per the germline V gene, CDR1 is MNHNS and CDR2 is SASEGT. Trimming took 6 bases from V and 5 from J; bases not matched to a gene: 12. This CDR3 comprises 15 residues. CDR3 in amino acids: CASRFIDREGYGYTF. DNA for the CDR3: TGTGCCAGCAGGTTCATCGACAGGGAGGGATATGGCTACACCTTC.

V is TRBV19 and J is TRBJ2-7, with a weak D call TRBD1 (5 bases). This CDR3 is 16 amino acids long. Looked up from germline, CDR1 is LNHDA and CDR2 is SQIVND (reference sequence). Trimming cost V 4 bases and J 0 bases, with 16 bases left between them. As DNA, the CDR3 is TGTGCCAGTAGTACTATTCCAGGGAAAGCCTCCTACGAGCAGTACTTC. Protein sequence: CASSTIPGKASYEQYF.

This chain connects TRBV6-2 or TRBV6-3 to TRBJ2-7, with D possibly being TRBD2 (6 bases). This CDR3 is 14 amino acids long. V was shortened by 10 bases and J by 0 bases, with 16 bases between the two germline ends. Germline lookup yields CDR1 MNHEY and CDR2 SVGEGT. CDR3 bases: TGTGCCAAGGAGCTGGCGGGGAACTCCTACGAGCAGTACTTC. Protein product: CAKELAGNSYEQYF.

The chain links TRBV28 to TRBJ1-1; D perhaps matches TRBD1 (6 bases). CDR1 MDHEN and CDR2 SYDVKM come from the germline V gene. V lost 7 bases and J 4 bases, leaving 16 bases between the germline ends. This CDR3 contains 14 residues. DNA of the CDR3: TGTGCCAGCAACACCCAGGGGATAGGCACTGAAGCTTTCTTT. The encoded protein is CASNTQGIGTEAFF.

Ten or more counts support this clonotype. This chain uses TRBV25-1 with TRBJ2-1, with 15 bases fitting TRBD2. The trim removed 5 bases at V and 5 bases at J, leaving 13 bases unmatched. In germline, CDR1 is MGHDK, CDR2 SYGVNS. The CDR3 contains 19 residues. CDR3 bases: TGTGCCAGCAGTCCATCCGGGACTAGCGGGAGGTTTGAGGACAATGAGCAGTTCTTC. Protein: CASSPSGTSGRFEDNEQFF.

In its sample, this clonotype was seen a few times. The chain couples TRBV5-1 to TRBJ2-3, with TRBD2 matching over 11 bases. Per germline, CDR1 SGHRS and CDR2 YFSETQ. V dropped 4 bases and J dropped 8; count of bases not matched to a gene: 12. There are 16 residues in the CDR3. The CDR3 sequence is CASSPAGTSGPGTQYF. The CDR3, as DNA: TGCGCCAGCAGCCCCGCCGGGACTAGCGGCCCGGGTACGCAGTATTTT.

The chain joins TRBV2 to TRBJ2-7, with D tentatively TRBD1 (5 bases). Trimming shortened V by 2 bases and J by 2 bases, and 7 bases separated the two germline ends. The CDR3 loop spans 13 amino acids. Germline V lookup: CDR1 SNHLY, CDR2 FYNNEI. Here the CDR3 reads CASSEQGTYEQYF. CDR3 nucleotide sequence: TGTGCCAGCAGTGAACAGGGTACCTACGAGCAGTACTTC.

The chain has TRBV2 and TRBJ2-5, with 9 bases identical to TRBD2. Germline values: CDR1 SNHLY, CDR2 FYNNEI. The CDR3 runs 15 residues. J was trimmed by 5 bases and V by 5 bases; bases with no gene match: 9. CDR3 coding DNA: TGTGCCAGCAGTCGACTAGCGGTAGGGCAGGAGACCCAGTACTTC. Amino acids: CASSRLAVGQETQYF.

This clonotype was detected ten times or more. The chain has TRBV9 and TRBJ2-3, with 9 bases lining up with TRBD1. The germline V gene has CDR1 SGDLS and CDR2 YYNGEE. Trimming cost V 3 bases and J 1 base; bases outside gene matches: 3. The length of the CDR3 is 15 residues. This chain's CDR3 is CASSGWDRGTDTQYF. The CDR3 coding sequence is TGTGCCAGCAGCGGATGGGACAGGGGCACAGATACGCAGTATTTT.

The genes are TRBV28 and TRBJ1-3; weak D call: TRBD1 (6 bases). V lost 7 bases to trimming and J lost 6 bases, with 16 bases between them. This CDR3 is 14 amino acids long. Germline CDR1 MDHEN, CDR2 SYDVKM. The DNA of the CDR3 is TGTGCCAGCACCGGGCAGGGGAGTACAAACACCATATATTTT. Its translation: CASTGQGSTNTIYF.

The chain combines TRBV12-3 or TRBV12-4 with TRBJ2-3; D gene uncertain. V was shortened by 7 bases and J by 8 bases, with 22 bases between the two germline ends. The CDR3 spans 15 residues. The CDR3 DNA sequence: TGTGCCAGCACCTTTATTGGACGGGCTGGTAGTACGCAGTATTTT. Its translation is CASTFIGRAGSTQYF.

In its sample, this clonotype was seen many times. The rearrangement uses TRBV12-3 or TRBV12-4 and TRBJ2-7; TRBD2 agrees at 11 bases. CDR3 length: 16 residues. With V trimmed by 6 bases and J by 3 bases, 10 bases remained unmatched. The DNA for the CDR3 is TGTGCCAGCAGCTTTGCCGGGACTAGCGGCTACTACGAGCAGTACTTC. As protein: CASSFAGTSGYYEQYF.

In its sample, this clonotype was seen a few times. The CDR3 loop is CASSAAGTSGRREQFF. Here the CDR3 DNA reads TGTGCCAGCAGTGCGGCAGGTACTAGCGGGAGGCGCGAGCAGTTCTTC. V is TRBV2 and J is TRBJ2-1, with 12 nucleotides matching TRBD2. With 4 bases clipped from V and 10 bases from J, the junction kept 11 bases outside the gene matches. CDR3 length: 16 amino acids. Germline V lookup: CDR1 SNHLY, CDR2 FYNNEI.

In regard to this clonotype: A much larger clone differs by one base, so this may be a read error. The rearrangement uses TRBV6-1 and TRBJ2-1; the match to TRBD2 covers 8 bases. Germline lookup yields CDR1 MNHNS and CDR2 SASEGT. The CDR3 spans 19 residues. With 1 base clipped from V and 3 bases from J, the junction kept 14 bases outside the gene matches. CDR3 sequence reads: CASSEGGASGRRLYNEQFF. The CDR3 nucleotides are TGTGCCAGCAGTGAAGGGGGGGCTAGCGGGCGGCGTCTCTACAATGAGCAGTTCTTC.

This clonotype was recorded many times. CDR3 sequence reads: CASSMGTSGRNNEQFF. As DNA, the CDR3 is TGTGCCAGCAGCATGGGAACTAGCGGGAGGAACAATGAGCAGTTCTTC. The V and J genes are TRBV7-8 and TRBJ2-1, with 12 bases aligning to TRBD2. V shed 5 bases and J 5 bases; nucleotides not matched to a gene: 7. CDR1 and CDR2 from the germline V gene are SGHVS and FQNEAQ. There are 16 residues in the CDR3.

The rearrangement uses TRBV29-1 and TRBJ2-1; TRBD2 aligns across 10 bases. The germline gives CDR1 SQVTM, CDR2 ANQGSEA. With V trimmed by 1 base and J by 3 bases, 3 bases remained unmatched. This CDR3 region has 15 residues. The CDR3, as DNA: TGCAGCGTTGAAGGACTAGCGGGCTTCTACAATGAGCAGTTCTTC. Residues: CSVEGLAGFYNEQFF.

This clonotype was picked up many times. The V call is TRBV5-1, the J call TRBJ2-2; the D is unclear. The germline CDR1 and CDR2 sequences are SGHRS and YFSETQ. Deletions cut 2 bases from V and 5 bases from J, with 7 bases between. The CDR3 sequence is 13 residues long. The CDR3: CASSFMGTGELFF. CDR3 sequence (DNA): TGCGCCAGCAGCTTCATGGGAACCGGGGAGCTGTTTTTT.

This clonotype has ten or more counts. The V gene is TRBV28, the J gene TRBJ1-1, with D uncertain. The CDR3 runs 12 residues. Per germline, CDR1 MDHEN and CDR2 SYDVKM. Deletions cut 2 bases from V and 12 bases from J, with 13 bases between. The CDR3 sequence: CASSLRLSGSFF. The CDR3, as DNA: TGTGCCAGCAGTTTACGCCTCTCGGGTTCTTTCTTT.

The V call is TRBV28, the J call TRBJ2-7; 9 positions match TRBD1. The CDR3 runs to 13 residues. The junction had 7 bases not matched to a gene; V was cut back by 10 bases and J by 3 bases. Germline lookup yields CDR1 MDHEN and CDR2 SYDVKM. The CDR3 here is CATLGQGNYEQYF. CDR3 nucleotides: TGTGCCACCCTGGGACAGGGTAACTACGAGCAGTACTTC.

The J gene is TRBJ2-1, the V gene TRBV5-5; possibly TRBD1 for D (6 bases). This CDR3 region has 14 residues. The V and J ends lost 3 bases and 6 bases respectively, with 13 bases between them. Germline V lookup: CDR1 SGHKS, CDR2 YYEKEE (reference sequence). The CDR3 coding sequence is TGTGCCAGCAGCTGGGTCGGCAGGGGCAATGAGCAGTTCTTC. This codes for CASSWVGRGNEQFF.

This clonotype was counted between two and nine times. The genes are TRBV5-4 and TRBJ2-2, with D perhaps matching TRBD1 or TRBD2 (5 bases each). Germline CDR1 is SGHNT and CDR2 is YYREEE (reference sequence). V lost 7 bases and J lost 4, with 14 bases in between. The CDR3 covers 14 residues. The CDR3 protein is CASRDGKFTGELFF. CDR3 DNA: TGTGCCAGCCGGGACGGAAAGTTCACCGGGGAGCTGTTTTTT.